These T cell receptor beta chains were read from a single sample in a study of shared clonotypes between healthy human individuals. Assay: immunoSEQ multiplex PCR; the TCRdb copy retains only in-frame clones and omits some. The repertoire has 2,500,000 or so clones, approximately 93% of them found once; the top ten carry about 0.39%. Sequencing was done on a sample of naive CD4+ T cells from PBMCs. The receptors originated from a man aged 18 to 29 in good health. Some clones in this sample may be carry-over from other donors' samples. CDR3s include the opening cysteine and the closing phenylalanine or tryptophan.

j_gene | v_gene | CDR3aa
TRBJ1-1 | TRBV5-6 | CASSLVGPGPNTEAFF
TRBJ1-1 | TRBV5-1 | CASSLQSQVRGTEAFF
TRBJ1-1 | TRBV7-3 | CASSKQGGTEAFF
TRBJ2-1 | TRBV6-5 | CASGPKAQQFF
TRBJ2-5 | TRBV4-2 | CASSQNPTGQETQYF
TRBJ2-2 | TRBV7-9 | CASTNRGTTGELFF
TRBJ1-4 | TRBV21-1 | CASSILGFPREKLFF
TRBJ2-6 | TRBV16 | CASSQLDSSGANVLTF
TRBJ1-1 | TRBV28 | CAVFRGTEAFF
TRBJ1-2 | TRBV5-4 | CASSGTGAFMGYTF
TRBJ2-1 | TRBV4-2 | CASSQVAGEKGLNEQFF
TRBJ2-7 | TRBV2 | CASNRDRGTYEQYF
TRBJ2-1 | TRBV11-2 | CASSLEGTSGFYEQFF
TRBJ2-5 | TRBV28 | CASSLGWETQYF
TRBJ2-7 | TRBV6-5 | CASSYRQTYEQYF
TRBJ2-3 | TRBV11-2 | CASSLGGGPGTGLRDTQYF
TRBJ2-1 | TRBV9 | CASSAAGLAGGRSYNEQFF
TRBJ1-5 | TRBV27 | CASRRTGTGNQPQHF
TRBJ2-7 | TRBV7-2 | CASSGTGVSEQYF
TRBJ2-7 | TRBV7-2 | CASSPVQGRHEQYF
TRBJ1-2 | TRBV7-9 | CASISTGNGYTF
TRBJ2-7 | TRBV27 | CASSLRSQGASSYEQYF
TRBJ1-1 | TRBV6-5 | CASSAGGAFTEAFF
TRBJ2-2 | TRBV11-3 | CASSYLTGELFF
TRBJ2-7 | TRBV9 | CASSRGSSYEQYF
TRBJ1-5 | TRBV4-3 | CASSSEKGNQPQHF
TRBJ2-7 | TRBV6-1 | CASCFGDVSYEQYF
TRBJ2-1 | TRBV19 | CASSAPGLRANEQFF
TRBJ1-1 | TRBV7-8 | CASSFKDSGGATEAFF
TRBJ1-4 | TRBV6-5 | CASRRMTATNEKLFF
TRBJ2-3 | TRBV18 | CASSLRPGTSGREGTTDTQYF
TRBJ1-4 | TRBV2 | CASSPRDRANEKLFF
TRBJ1-5 | TRBV29-1 | CSVGHHDQPQHF
TRBJ2-1 | TRBV2 | CASSTSGTPLFYNEQFF
TRBJ2-1 | TRBV5-1 | CASSLGQLYNEQFF
TRBJ2-4 | TRBV9 | CASSPRGRRGAKNIQYF
TRBJ2-3 | TRBV7-2 | CASSLLAGDDTQYF
TRBJ1-2 | TRBV11-2 | CASSYRDSSTHYGYTF
TRBJ2-1 | TRBV6-6 | CASSSSGPAGNEQFF
TRBJ2-7 | TRBV29-1 | CSVTRGAQGTPYEQYF
TRBJ2-7 | TRBV4-3 | CASSQDIGAAYEQYF
TRBJ1-1 | TRBV28 | CASSLRGEWAEAFF
TRBJ1-2 | TRBV13 | CASSLRASPNGYTF
TRBJ2-7 | TRBV18 | CASSPTVTESYEQYF
TRBJ2-3 | TRBV12-5 | CASGLGPDTQYF
TRBJ2-1 | TRBV7-2 | CASNPMRSDEQFF
TRBJ2-3 | TRBV19 | CASSDRASGRKDTQYF
TRBJ1-3 | TRBV28 | CASSPPGRSSGNTIYF
TRBJ2-1 | TRBV6-6 | CASREGGHDEQFF
TRBJ1-5 | TRBV2 | CASRGTGVHNQPQHF
TRBJ2-7 | TRBV6-1 | CASSEGFLRDRSYEQYF